A selection of T cell receptor beta chains follows, all from one sample in a study of molecular identifiers for immune sequencing clone quantification. TCRdb ran MiXCR on the PCR reads and lists one entry per CDR3 protein. The table records over 8,000 distinct CDR3 sequences, roughly a sixth of them present only once. The sequencing sample was made of naive CD8+ T cells from blood, with Jurkat cell RNA spiked in. The receptors here all came from a human donor in good health. Some libraries in this study had Jurkat cell RNA spiked in. The conserved cysteine and the conserved F or W are not part of the CDR3 here. Each record gives: D gene, V gene, CDR3 protein. The D gene is left open where the match is weak.

>-|TRBV14
ASSHGDVGTDTQY
>TRBD2|TRBV27
ASSTGLAGGPWFEQY
>TRBD2|TRBV24-1
ATSDFTSGRGYEQY
>-|TRBV5-4
AGSPGTTTGELF
>-|TRBV3-1
ASSQDQGRESSVNYGYT
>-|TRBV11-2
ASSLFTGRLNTEAF
>TRBD2|TRBV7-2
ASSLAPSGSWIDTQY
>-|TRBV12-3/TRBV12-4
ASKWGARDTQY
>TRBD2|TRBV29-1
SVDPGGGTDTQY
>-|TRBV4-3
ASSQGHGYEQY
>-|TRBV10-2
ASRPTGSGEQY
>-|TRBV20-1
SAVRVEDYEQY
>TRBD2|TRBV7-9
ASNPPREKGNEQF
>TRBD2|TRBV4-1
ASSQVLAGVGEQY
>-|TRBV5-6
ASSDRFFTDTQY
>-|TRBV27
ASSTFPKGPEYVTGELF
>-|TRBV7-2
ASSLAPAGYNYGYT
>-|TRBV10-3
AILHGTPPGELF
>-|TRBV28
ASGPFGEHHEQY
>-|TRBV20-1
SAKSESSFEQY
>-|TRBV2
ASSDVAFYGYT
>-|TRBV5-6
ASSLVGNTGELF
>-|TRBV9
ASSPWETTGNTEAF
>TRBD1|TRBV6-2/TRBV6-3
ASRGSWDSRETQY
>-|TRBV5-6
ASSHAIAVWYNEQF
>TRBD1|TRBV6-6
ASRVPGQGIGEQY
>-|TRBV7-2
ASSLVATAYEQY
>TRBD1|TRBV12-3/TRBV12-4
ASTWDSLPGTEAF
>TRBD2|TRBV7-8
ASSLGFGRARGSSYEQY
>-|TRBV3-1
ASSQEGFQKRGYT
>-|TRBV2
ASVGRDAYEKLF
>-|TRBV2
ASIGDRGLAGA
>TRBD1|TRBV29-1
SVADRDGGYT
>-|TRBV3-1
ASSQDGWVGQPQH
>-|TRBV7-6
ASSRTGNTEAF
>TRBD2|TRBV7-2
ASSLAGLATYEQY
>TRBD2|TRBV4-2
ASSQDERGGETQY
>-|TRBV7-9
AGSLGAAGLF
>-|TRBV15
ATSHVGDSNQPQH
>-|TRBV7-9
ASSRQVSQNEQF
>TRBD1|TRBV7-8
ASSTASGTGIPFHQPQH
>-|TRBV13
ASSIPPNEQF
>-|TRBV6-1
ASGPPRAGSGNTIY
>-|TRBV3-1
ASCQVHVYEQY
>-|TRBV27
ASSPTARAYFSNQPQH
>TRBD1|TRBV20-1
SAMTGWTDTQY
>-|TRBV29-1
SVEVFNWGNTIY
>-|TRBV27
ASRGTYEQY
>-|TRBV5-4
ASSSWDEDTQY
>-|TRBV11-2
ASSLGGWVTDTQY
>-|TRBV12-3/TRBV12-4
ASTLGGNQPQH
>TRBD1|TRBV11-2
ASSPGGGREYNEQF